Presented here are 21 T cell receptor beta chains from one specimen sequenced in a study of response to subunit inactivated influenza vaccine. From the RT-PCR reads, TCRdb called clonotypes with MiXCR, one entry per CDR3 protein. The sample comprises under 750,000 distinct CDR3 sequences, 12% of which are singletons, and about a tenth rests with the top ten. The sample was PBMCs from blood, taken on the day of vaccination. Receptor source: a man in his fifties or sixties who received an inactivated influenza vaccine.

The V gene is TRBV6-1, the J gene TRBJ2-3; D perhaps matches TRBD2 (5 bases). The CDR3 is 16 residues long. CDR1 is MNHNS and CDR2 is SASEGT in the germline V gene. The V and J ends lost 3 bases and 0 bases respectively, with 13 bases between them. The chain's CDR3 is CASSDRAGTSTDTQYF. In DNA, the CDR3 is TGTGCCAGCAGTGATAGGGCGGGTACTAGCACAGATACGCAGTATTTT.

This clonotype was observed many times. This chain uses TRBV6-2 or TRBV6-3 with TRBJ2-1, with 8 positions matching TRBD2. After removal of 2 bases from V and 4 bases from J, the junction contained 13 bases not matched to a gene. Germline V lookup: CDR1 MNHEY, CDR2 SVGEGT. The CDR3 runs to 18 residues. The CDR3 DNA sequence: TGTGCCAGCAGTTACAACAGCGGGAGAGCCGAGACTTACAATGAGCAGTTCTTC. It specifies CASSYNSGRAETYNEQFF.

The J gene is TRBJ2-3, the V gene TRBV30; D is unclear. CDR1 is GTSNPN, CDR2 SVGIG, per germline (reference sequence). CDR3 length equals 13 residues. Trimming removed 3 bases from V and 2 bases from J, with 9 bases in between. The CDR3 nucleotides are TGTGCCTGGAGCGCCGAAAACACAGATACGCAGTATTTT. Translated: CAWSAENTDTQYF.

There are a few counts of this clonotype. V usage is TRBV29-1 and J usage is TRBJ2-7; 9 nucleotides match TRBD2. Germline assignment: CDR1 SQVTM and CDR2 ANQGSEA. This CDR3 contains 13 residues. V trimming: 5 bases; J trimming: 2 bases; junction bases outside the gene matches: 4. DNA for the CDR3: TGCAGCGTTTTAGCGGGAGCGGCCTACGAGCAGTACTTC. This gives the protein CSVLAGAAYEQYF.

The chain combines TRBV12-3 or TRBV12-4 with TRBJ1-1; the D gene is possibly TRBD1 (6 bases). CDR3 length equals 13 residues. With 8 bases removed from V and 4 bases from J, the gap between germline ends came to 14 bases. The CDR3 spells CASLTGFGTEAFF. CDR3 nucleotide sequence: TGTGCCAGCCTTACAGGGTTTGGCACTGAAGCTTTCTTT.

This clonotype has more than one count but fewer than ten. This chain uses TRBV28 with TRBJ2-7; D is perhaps TRBD2 (7 bases). Between the trimmed V and J ends, which lost 2 bases and 8 bases, there was a span of 10 bases. Germline loops: CDR1 MDHEN, CDR2 SYDVKM. The CDR3 has 12 residues. In DNA, the CDR3 is TGTGCCAGCAGTTTACGGGGGGCTAAGCAGTACTTC. Translated: CASSLRGAKQYF. Full variable domain (missing parts from reference TRBV28 and TRBJ2-7): DVKVTQSSRYLVKRTGEKVFLECVQDMDHENMFWYRQDPGLGLRLIYFSYDVKMKEKGDIPEGYSVSREKKERFSLILESASTNQTSMYLCASSLRGAKQYFGPGTRLTVT.

The chain couples TRBV7-3 to TRBJ2-3; D might be TRBD2 (5 bases). The V end was cut by 2 bases, the J end by 5 bases, with 20 bases between. Germline V CDR1 and CDR2: SGHTA, FQGTGA. The CDR3 totals 17 residues. CDR3 sequence: CASSLSPGRGWKDTQYF. CDR3 nucleotide sequence: TGTGCCAGCAGCTTATCGCCGGGTCGCGGGTGGAAAGATACGCAGTATTTT.

This clonotype was picked up many times. Here the CDR3 reads CASSLGDRDQETQYF. CDR3 nucleotide sequence: TGTGCCAGCAGCTTAGGGGACAGGGACCAAGAGACCCAGTACTTC. V usage is TRBV11-2 and J usage is TRBJ2-5; TRBD1 matches 9 bases. CDR1 SGHAT and CDR2 FQNNGV come from the germline V gene. The CDR3 consists of 15 residues. After removal of 1 base from V and 0 bases from J, the junction contained 0 bases not matched to a gene.

There are a few counts of this clonotype. The genes are TRBV12-3 or TRBV12-4 and TRBJ2-7; 8 bases fit TRBD1. CDR3 length: 17 amino acids. Germline trimming cut 1 base from V and 2 bases from J; bases unmatched to any gene: 10. The CDR3 region has the DNA TGTGCCAGCAGTTTAGGTCAATGGACAGGGATTCCCTACGAGCAGTACTTC. Encoded protein: CASSLGQWTGIPYEQYF.

The chain combines TRBV20-1 with TRBJ2-1; D remains ambiguous. The ends were cut back, 6 bases at V and 6 bases at J, with 24 bases in the middle. The CDR3 runs to 16 residues. Germline CDR1 is DFQATT and CDR2 is SNEGSKA (reference sequence). The CDR3 sequence is CSAVPVRRITPNEQFF. CDR3 sequence (DNA): TGCAGTGCCGTCCCGGTGAGGCGGATAACACCCAATGAGCAGTTCTTC.

CDR3 loop: CASSQDRVGAPTDTQYF. The CDR3 DNA reads TGCGCCAGCAGCCAAGATAGGGTAGGAGCGCCCACAGATACGCAGTATTTT. The genes are TRBV4-3 and TRBJ2-3; D gene uncertain. This CDR3 contains 17 residues. Germline assignment: CDR1 LGHNA and CDR2 YSLEER. V was pared by 0 bases and J by 2 bases, with 15 bases between.

This clonotype came up many times. The chain links TRBV5-1 to TRBJ2-2; D could derive from TRBD1 or TRBD2 (5 bases each). The V gene lost 5 bases and the J gene lost 1 base, with 21 bases spanning the gap. The germline V gene has CDR1 SGHRS and CDR2 YFSETQ. This CDR3 is built from 18 residues. In nucleotides, the CDR3 is TGCGCCAGCAGACCGACCAGGGAGTCCCGTGGGAACACCGGGGAGCTGTTTTTT. It translates to CASRPTRESRGNTGELFF.

This clonotype turned up a few times. V is TRBV12-3 or TRBV12-4 and J is TRBJ2-7; a weak D match, TRBD1 (5 bases). This CDR3 region has 12 residues. V was pared by 8 bases and J by 3 bases, with 11 bases between. The CDR3 is CASRQGNYEQYF. In DNA, the CDR3 is TGTGCCAGCCGTCAGGGTAACTACGAGCAGTACTTC.

This clonotype appeared a few times. The chain couples TRBV5-4 to TRBJ2-5, with 8 bases aligning to TRBD2. V gave up 4 bases and J gave up 2 bases; unmatched junction bases: 7. Germline V lookup: CDR1 SGHNT, CDR2 YYREEE (reference sequence). CDR3 size: 15 residues. This CDR3 is CASSVTLAVQETQYF. In DNA form, the CDR3 reads TGTGCCAGCAGCGTGACACTAGCGGTTCAAGAGACCCAGTACTTC.

This clonotype has only a few counts. The chain links TRBV5-1 to TRBJ1-1; D is ambiguous. The CDR3 consists of 12 residues. Germline lookup yields CDR1 SGHRS and CDR2 YFSETQ. V gave up 3 bases and J gave up 7 bases, with 10 bases separating them. The CDR3 is CASSSGPHEAFF. The CDR3 DNA reads TGCGCCAGCAGCTCTGGACCGCATGAAGCTTTCTTT.

The table lists this clonotype with a few counts. This rearrangement joins TRBV12-3 or TRBV12-4 to TRBJ2-7, with 9 nucleotides matching TRBD1. The junction had 4 bases not matched to a gene; V was cut back by 4 bases and J by 3 bases. The CDR3 has 14 residues. In nucleotides, the CDR3 is TGTGCCAGCAGTTACCGGGACAGGGACTACGAGCAGTACTTC. Protein product: CASSYRDRDYEQYF.

The rearrangement links TRBV18 to TRBJ2-7, with TRBD2 matching 15 bases. This CDR3 has 14 amino acids. Germline CDR1 is KGHSH and CDR2 is LQKENI. V was clipped by 5 bases and J by 9 bases; unmatched bases: 5. The chain's CDR3 is CASSAPGLAGGQYF. The CDR3 DNA reads as TGTGCCAGCTCAGCTCCGGGACTAGCGGGGGGGCAGTACTTC.

This clonotype has a count of ten or more. The chain recombines TRBV28 with TRBJ2-3, with 8 nucleotides matching TRBD2. With V trimmed by 2 bases and J by 3 bases, 4 bases remained unmatched. The CDR3 length is 15 residues. Germline CDR1 reads MDHEN; CDR2 reads SYDVKM. The CDR3 sequence: CASSLLGTRTDTQYF. In DNA, the CDR3 is TGTGCCAGCAGTTTACTGGGGACTAGAACAGATACGCAGTATTTT.

For this clonotype: Lacking the conserved final phenylalanine or tryptophan, this CDR3 likely reflects a read error. The chain is built from TRBV12-3 or TRBV12-4 and TRBJ2-2; TRBD2 aligns across 14 bases. V was pared by 5 bases and J by 6 bases, with 5 bases of the junction left unmatched. This CDR3 comprises 16 residues. The CDR3 coding sequence is TGTGCCAGCAGTCCTCGGACTAGCGGGAGGCCCGGGGAGCTGTTTATT. Translated: CASSPRTSGRPGELFI.

This clonotype has just a few counts. The chain links TRBV29-1 to TRBJ2-2; 8 bases agree with TRBD1. The germline gives CDR1 SQVTM, CDR2 ANQGSEA. J was trimmed by 3 bases and V by 7 bases; bases with no gene match: 10. The CDR3 spans 15 residues. The CDR3 spells CSAAAGTGHTGELFF. CDR3 nucleotide sequence: TGCAGCGCCGCGGCCGGGACAGGACACACCGGGGAGCTGTTTTTT.

This clonotype was observed a few times. One junction end does not reproduce the germline sequence, and a read error may be involved. The CDR3 loop reads CASQTGLAKTGELFF. DNA for the CDR3: TGTGCCAGTCAGACGGGACTAGCGAAAACCGGGGAGCTGTTTTTT. The gene calls are TRBV9 and TRBJ2-2, with TRBD2 matching over 10 bases. Germline CDR1 is SGDLS and CDR2 is YYNGEE. The CDR3 has 15 amino acids.